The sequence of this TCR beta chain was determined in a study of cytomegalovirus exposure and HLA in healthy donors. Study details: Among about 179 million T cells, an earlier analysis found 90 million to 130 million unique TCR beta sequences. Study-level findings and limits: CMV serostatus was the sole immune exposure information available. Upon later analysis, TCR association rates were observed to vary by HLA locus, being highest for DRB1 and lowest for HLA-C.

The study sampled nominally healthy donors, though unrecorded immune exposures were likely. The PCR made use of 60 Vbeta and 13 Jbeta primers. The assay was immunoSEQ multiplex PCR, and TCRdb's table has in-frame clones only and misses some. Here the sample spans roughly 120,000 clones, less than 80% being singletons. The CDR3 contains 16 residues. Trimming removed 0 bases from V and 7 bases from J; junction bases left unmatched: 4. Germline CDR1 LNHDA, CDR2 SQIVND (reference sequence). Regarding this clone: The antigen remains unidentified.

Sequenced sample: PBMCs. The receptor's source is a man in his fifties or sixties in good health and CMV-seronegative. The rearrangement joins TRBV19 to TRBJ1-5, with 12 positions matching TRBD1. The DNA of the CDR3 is TGTGCCAGTAGTATAGAAGGGACAGGGGGCGGGCAGCCCCAGCATTTT. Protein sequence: CASSIEGTGGGQPQHF.